The 3 T cell receptor beta chains given below trace back to one sample, sequenced in a study of Ad26.COV2.S vaccination and SARS-CoV-2 variants. Sequencing used immunoSEQ multiplex PCR; TCRdb keeps in-frame clones, though not all of them. The table lists approximately 300,000 clones, about 82% of them singletons. As for treatment: 15 to 20 received Ad26.COV2.S at low or high dose, single or two shots; about 5 received placebo; per-sample allocation not given. Sampling happened 63 days after the first vaccine or placebo injection. Source: peripheral blood, taken in a trial of Ad26.COV2.S vaccine versus placebo. The source of these receptors is a person between 18 and 60 years old who received the Ad26.COV2.S COVID-19 vaccine or a placebo.

This sequence joins TRBV4-2 and TRBJ2-2; TRBD2 matches 11 bases. This CDR3 spans 18 amino acids. J was trimmed by 4 bases and V by 1 base; bases with no gene match: 8. In germline, CDR1 is LGHNA, CDR2 YNFKEQ. DNA of the CDR3: TGTGCCAGCAGCCAAGGACTAGCGGGATCAGCGGTCACCGGGGAGCTGTTTTTT. Translation gives CASSQGLAGSAVTGELFF.

The rearrangement joins TRBV18 to TRBJ2-3; D remains unclear. V was cut by 6 bases and J by 0 bases, with 10 bases left in between. The CDR3 sequence is 14 residues long. Germline V gene sequence: CDR1 KGHSH, CDR2 LQKENI. The CDR3 region has the DNA TGTGCCAGCTCCCCGACGGCTAGCACAGATACGCAGTATTTT. Its translation is CASSPTASTDTQYF.

The chain joins TRBV19 to TRBJ1-1; D uncertain. CDR1 is LNHDA, CDR2 SQIVND, per germline (reference sequence). The CDR3 runs 14 residues. The V and J ends lost 3 bases and 2 bases respectively, with 10 bases between them. The CDR3 reads CASSIIPGNTEAFF. For the CDR3, the DNA is TGTGCCAGTAGTATTATCCCTGGAAACACTGAAGCTTTCTTT.